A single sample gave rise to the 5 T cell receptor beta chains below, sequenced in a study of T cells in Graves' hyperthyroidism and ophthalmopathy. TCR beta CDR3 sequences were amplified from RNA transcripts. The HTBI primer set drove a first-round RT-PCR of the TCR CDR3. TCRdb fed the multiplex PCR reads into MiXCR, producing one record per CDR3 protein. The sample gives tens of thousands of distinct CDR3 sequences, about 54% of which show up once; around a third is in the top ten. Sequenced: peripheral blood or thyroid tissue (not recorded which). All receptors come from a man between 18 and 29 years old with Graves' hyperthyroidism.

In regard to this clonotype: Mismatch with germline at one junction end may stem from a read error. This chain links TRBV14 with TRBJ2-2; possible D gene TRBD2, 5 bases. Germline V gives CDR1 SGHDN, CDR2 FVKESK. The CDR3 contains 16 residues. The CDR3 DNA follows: TGTGCCAGCAGCCACCAAGAATCCATGGCGATCGGGGAGCTGTTTTTC. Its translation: CASSHQESMAIGELFF. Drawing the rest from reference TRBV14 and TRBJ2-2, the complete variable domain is EAGVTQFPSHSVIEKGQTVTLRCDPISGHDNLYWYRRVMGKEIKFLLHFVKESKQDESGMPNNRFLAERTGGTYSTLKVQPAELEDSGVYFCASSHQESMAIGELFFGEGSRLTVL.

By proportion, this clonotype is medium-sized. This CDR3 is CSVENAGQGLETQYF. The DNA for the CDR3 is TGCAGCGTCGAAAACGCGGGACAGGGATTGGAGACCCAGTACTTC. The gene calls are TRBV29-1 and TRBJ2-5; TRBD1 agrees at 9 bases. The CDR3 sequence is 15 residues long. Germline V gene sequence: CDR1 SQVTM, CDR2 ANQGSEA. Trimming at V came to 6 bases and at J to 5 bases, leaving 13 bases not matched to a gene. The full variable domain, rest sourced from reference TRBV29-1 and TRBJ2-5, is SAVISQKPSRDICQRGTSLTIQCQVDSQVTMMFWYRQQPGQSLTLIATANQGSEATYESGFVIDKFPISRPNLTFSTLTVSNMSPEDSSIYLCSVENAGQGLETQYFGPGTRLLVL.

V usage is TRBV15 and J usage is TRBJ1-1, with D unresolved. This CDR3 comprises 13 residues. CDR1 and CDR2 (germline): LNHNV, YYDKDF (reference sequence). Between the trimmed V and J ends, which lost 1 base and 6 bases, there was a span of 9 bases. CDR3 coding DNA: TGTGCCACCAGCAGAGCCGGGAGGGCTGAAGCTTTCTTT. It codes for CATSRAGRAEAFF.

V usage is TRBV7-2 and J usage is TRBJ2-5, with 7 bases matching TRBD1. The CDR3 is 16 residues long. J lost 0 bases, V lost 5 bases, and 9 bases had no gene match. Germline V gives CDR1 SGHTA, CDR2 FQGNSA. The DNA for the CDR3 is TGTGCCAGCAGCCCAGGTGGACAGGCTAACCAAGAGACCCAGTACTTC. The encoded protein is CASSPGGQANQETQYF.

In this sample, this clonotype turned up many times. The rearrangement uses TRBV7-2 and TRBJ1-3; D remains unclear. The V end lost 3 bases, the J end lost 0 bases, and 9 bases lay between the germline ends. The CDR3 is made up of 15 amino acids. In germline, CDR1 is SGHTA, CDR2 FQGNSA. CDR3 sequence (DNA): TGTGCCAGCAGCTTGACTGCCGTCTCTGGAAACACCATATATTTT. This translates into CASSLTAVSGNTIYF.